Described below is a single T cell receptor (beta chain) sequence and its context. The sample comes from a study of blood T cell repertoires in COVID-19. Germline-derived CDR1 and CDR2 are LGHDT and YNNKEL (reference sequence). The CDR3 length is 16 residues. Trimming shortened V by 0 bases and J by 8 bases, and 14 bases separated the two germline ends. Sequencing was performed with immunoSEQ multiplex PCR; in TCRdb, only in-frame clones are kept and a portion is missing. The repertoire has some 150,000 clones, 65% to 90% of them found once; the top ten carry around 10%. The genes are TRBV3-1 (or the pseudogene TRBV3-2) and TRBJ1-6, with unresolved D. This receptor was taken from a woman between 55 and 75 years old with COVID-19, enrolled during active disease. Source material: peripheral blood. As DNA, the CDR3 is TGTGCCAGCAGCCAAGATCAGCGACTGTCTTATTCACCCCTCCACTTT. Protein product: CASSQDQRLSYSPLHF.